The clone carrying this T cell receptor beta chain was counted once. Its antigen is unknown. This record comes from a study of chemoradiotherapy in HPV16-positive cancers. Study-level background: A couple of HPV16-positive patients' cells yielded candidate HPV-specific clones and common motifs. Study-level points and caveats: HPV-responsive T-cell expansion during chemoradiotherapy was linked to improved recurrence-free survival in HPV16-positive patients. Candidate HPV-specific clones and E7-related TCR motifs grew in tumor during treatment.

The ends were cut back, 8 bases at V and 1 base at J, with 12 bases in the middle. The CDR3 extends over 14 amino acids. Germline-derived CDR1 and CDR2 are SGHAT and FQDESV (reference sequence). Repertoires were sampled repeatedly during chemoradiotherapy. The data were produced by immunoSEQ multiplex PCR, yet TCRdb's version contains in-frame clones alone and is incomplete. The sample lists more than 2,500 clones, 70% to 80% occurring once. Sequences were derived from tumor tissue, sampled from a patient who underwent chemoradiotherapy. The clonotype was recovered from a human donor with HPV-associated anogenital cancer. J is TRBJ1-3 and V is TRBV11-1; D is undetermined. This chain's CDR3 is CASALPRSGNTIYF. The CDR3 coding sequence is TGTGCCAGCGCACTGCCACGGTCTGGAAACACCATATATTTT.